The 27 T cell receptor beta chains in this list originate from one sample, sequenced in a study of T cells in tumors after PD-1 blockade. Clones were sequenced by immunoSEQ multiplex PCR, and TCRdb holds only the in-frame ones, with some missing. The sample consists of about 33,000 clones, just under 80% of them appearing once. The sample here was PBMCs, taken before anti-PD-1 treatment. These TCRs come from a human donor with basal cell carcinoma.

This chain joins TRBV5-6 and TRBJ2-7; a weak D match, TRBD1 (6 bases). This CDR3 comprises 14 residues. Germline assignment: CDR1 SGHDT and CDR2 YYEEEE. V lost 4 bases and J 1 base, leaving 12 bases between the germline ends. This CDR3 reads CASSRRDISYEQYF. The CDR3 DNA is TGTGCCAGCAGCCGTCGGGACATTTCCTACGAGCAGTACTTC.

This chain joins TRBV3-1 (or the pseudogene TRBV3-2) and TRBJ1-6; D is possibly TRBD1 (5 bases). There are 14 residues in the CDR3. Trimming cost V 6 bases and J 0 bases, with 6 bases left between them. Looked up from germline, CDR1 is LGHDT and CDR2 is YNNKEL (reference sequence). This CDR3 is CASRGGSYNSPLHF. Written as DNA, the CDR3 is TGTGCCAGCAGGGGGGGCTCCTATAATTCACCCCTCCACTTT.

The chain employs TRBV6-5 and TRBJ1-4; D gene unclear. The CDR3 extends over 15 amino acids. Germline V gene data show CDR1 as MNHEY and CDR2 as SVGAGI. Trimming removed 2 bases from V and 4 bases from J, with 11 bases in between. The CDR3 bases are TGTGCCAGCAGTTACGAGGATGGGATTAATGAAAAACTGTTTTTT. Translation gives CASSYEDGINEKLFF.

V gene TRBV30 combines with J gene TRBJ2-7, with a tentative D call TRBD1 (6 bases). The CDR3 runs to 13 residues. V lost 3 bases to trimming and J lost 6 bases, with 15 bases between them. The V gene's germline CDR1 is GTSNPN and CDR2 SVGIG (reference sequence). CDR3 protein: CAWRQGNRFEQYF. The CDR3 region has the DNA TGTGCCTGGAGACAGGGAAATCGGTTCGAGCAGTACTTC.

The chain is built from TRBV5-6 and TRBJ2-5; D possibly corresponds to TRBD1 (5 bases). From germline, CDR1 is SGHDT and CDR2 YYEEEE. The CDR3 totals 13 residues. The ends were cut back, 5 bases at V and 5 bases at J, with 13 bases in the middle. As DNA, the CDR3 is TGTGCCAGCAGTTCAGGGTACGTGGAGACCCAGTACTTC. Its protein is CASSSGYVETQYF.

This chain connects TRBV18 to TRBJ1-1, with D tentatively TRBD1 (5 bases). V was cut by 0 bases and J by 0 bases, with 14 bases left in between. The CDR3 contains 17 residues. Germline V gene data show CDR1 as KGHSH and CDR2 as LQKENI. The CDR3 here is CASSPPTRQGVNTEAFF. The CDR3, as DNA: TGTGCCAGCTCACCACCAACACGGCAGGGTGTGAACACTGAAGCTTTCTTT.

V usage is TRBV19 and J usage is TRBJ2-3; D perhaps matches TRBD2 (5 bases). The V end lost 5 bases, the J end lost 5 bases, and 14 bases lay between the germline ends. CDR1 LNHDA and CDR2 SQIVND come from the germline V gene (reference sequence). CDR3 length: 14 amino acids. The CDR3 here is CASSADFLIDTQYF. Here the CDR3 DNA reads TGTGCCAGTAGTGCGGACTTTCTCATAGATACGCAGTATTTT.

This clone has a handful of counts. This sequence joins TRBV4-1 and TRBJ1-1, with 8 bases that match TRBD1. This CDR3 is 14 amino acids long. Germline V lookup: CDR1 MGHRA, CDR2 YSYEKL. After removal of 2 bases from V and 5 bases from J, the junction contained 4 bases not matched to a gene. The CDR3 DNA follows: TGCGCCAGCAGCCAACCAGGGGGCTGGACTGAAGCTTTCTTT. Its translation is CASSQPGGWTEAFF.

The V and J genes are TRBV30 and TRBJ2-7; TRBD1 might be the D (5 bases). V was shortened by 0 bases and J by 3 bases, with 15 bases between the two germline ends. CDR1 is GTSNPN and CDR2 is SVGIG in the germline V gene (reference sequence). This CDR3 contains 15 residues. This CDR3 is CAWSVGALNRYEQYF. CDR3 bases: TGTGCCTGGAGTGTTGGGGCGCTTAATCGCTACGAGCAGTACTTC.

The V gene is TRBV3-1 (or the pseudogene TRBV3-2), the J gene TRBJ1-4; no firm D call. Germline CDR1 is LGHDT and CDR2 is YNNKEL (reference sequence). The ends were cut back, 3 bases at V and 4 bases at J, with 9 bases in the middle. This CDR3 contains 14 residues. CDR3 nucleotides: TGTGCCAGCAGCCATGACCTATATAATGAAAAACTGTTTTTT. It yields the protein CASSHDLYNEKLFF.

The J gene is TRBJ2-5, the V gene TRBV28; 7 nucleotides match TRBD1. V lost 6 bases, J lost 2 bases, and 0 bases stayed unmatched. The CDR3 is made up of 12 amino acids. Germline V lookup: CDR1 MDHEN, CDR2 SYDVKM. The CDR3 nucleotides read TGTGCCAGCAGGACAGGGCAAGAGACCCAGTACTTC. Translation: CASRTGQETQYF.

The gene calls are TRBV5-4 and TRBJ1-1, with D uncertain. CDR1 is SGHNT and CDR2 is YYREEE in the germline V gene (reference sequence). V was shortened by 3 bases and J by 5 bases, with 17 bases between the two germline ends. This CDR3 is 15 amino acids long. CDR3 DNA: TGTGCCAGCAGCTCGAGTCTTGGAGGTGGAACTGAAGCTTTCTTT. Translating it yields CASSSSLGGGTEAFF.

The CDR3 spells CASSPTLNQVYGYTF. As DNA, the CDR3 is TGTGCCAGCAGTCCCACCCTCAACCAAGTCTATGGCTACACCTTC. V usage is TRBV27 and J usage is TRBJ1-2, with D hard to call. Trimming removed 5 bases from V and 4 bases from J, with 17 bases in between. There are 15 residues in the CDR3. Germline CDR1 and CDR2: MNHEY and SMNVEV (reference sequence).

This chain links TRBV5-4 with TRBJ2-7; TRBD2 might be the D (6 bases). Trimming shortened V by 3 bases and J by 6 bases, and 16 bases separated the two germline ends. The length of the CDR3 is 14 residues. Germline CDR1 and CDR2: SGHNT and YYREEE (reference sequence). In DNA form, the CDR3 reads TGTGCCAGCAGCTGGATAGGGAGGCCGGGCGAGCAGTACTTC. Amino acids: CASSWIGRPGEQYF.

The sample holds one count of this clone. The CDR3 sequence: CASSLGVNPGDTEAFF. The CDR3 bases are TGCGCCAGCAGCTTGGGGGTCAATCCAGGGGACACTGAAGCTTTCTTT. The chain carries TRBV5-1 and TRBJ1-1, with D maybe TRBD1 (6 bases). Trimming removed 0 bases from V and 3 bases from J, with 15 bases in between. The CDR3 is made up of 16 amino acids. Germline V gives CDR1 SGHRS, CDR2 YFSETQ.

The chain is built from TRBV27 and TRBJ2-7; the D gene could be TRBD1 or TRBD2 (7 bases each). Trimming took 5 bases from V and 7 from J, leaving 15 bases between them. The CDR3 contains 13 residues. Germline V gene data show CDR1 as MNHEY and CDR2 as SMNVEV (reference sequence). The DNA of the CDR3 is TGTGCCAGCAGTCAGGGGGGGGGAGGAGAGCAGTACTTC. Translation: CASSQGGGGEQYF.

The V and J genes are TRBV9 and TRBJ2-1; a possible D gene is TRBD1 (6 bases). This CDR3 comprises 22 residues. The germline CDR1 and CDR2 sequences are SGDLS and YYNGEE. V dropped 3 bases and J dropped 8 bases, with 39 bases sitting between them. Here the CDR3 DNA reads TGTGCCAGCAGCGCAATCGGTCGATCCGATGTACGGGGCAGGGGAAATGATTATGAGCAGTTCTTC. It yields the protein CASSAIGRSDVRGRGNDYEQFF.

This clone has a handful of counts. The chain is built from TRBV27 and TRBJ2-2, with D hard to call. The CDR3 has 12 residues. Germline loops: CDR1 MNHEY, CDR2 SMNVEV (reference sequence). The V end was cut by 2 bases, the J end by 2 bases, with 0 bases between. The CDR3 is CASSLNTGELFF. The CDR3 DNA reads TGTGCCAGCAGTTTAAACACCGGGGAGCTGTTTTTT.

The chain combines TRBV12-2 with TRBJ2-1. TRBV12-2 is a pseudogene segment. The CDR3 is made up of 19 amino acids. The CDR3 sequence is CASRAQDGNLPSSYNEQFF. The CDR3 DNA follows: TGTGCAAGTCGCGCCCAGGACGGTAACTTGCCCAGCTCCTACAATGAGCAGTTCTTC.

The chain joins TRBV5-4 to TRBJ2-5; unclear D gene. The ends were cut back, 0 bases at V and 2 bases at J, with 8 bases in the middle. CDR1 and CDR2 (germline): SGHNT, YYREEE (reference sequence). CDR3 length: 14 residues. CDR3 nucleotide sequence: TGTGCCAGCAGCTTGGAACTGAATCAAGAGACCCAGTACTTC. Translation: CASSLELNQETQYF. Complete variable domain (other parts from reference TRBV5-4 and TRBJ2-5): ETGVTQSPTHLIKTRGQQVTLRCSSQSGHNTVSWYQQALGQGPQFIFQYYREEENGRGNFPPRFSGLQFPNYSSELNVNALELDDSALYLCASSLELNQETQYFGPGTRLLVL.

This clone has more than one count but fewer than ten. This rearrangement joins TRBV6-4 to TRBJ2-3; 12 bases align to TRBD2. CDR1 MRHNA and CDR2 SNTAGT come from the germline V gene. The CDR3 is 15 residues long. The junction had 13 bases not matched to a gene; V was cut back by 10 bases and J by 8 bases. The CDR3 DNA is TGTGCCACCAGGCAACTAGCGGGGGGTACCGGTACGCAGTATTTT. It yields the protein CATRQLAGGTGTQYF.

By proportion, this clone is large (0.1 to 1%). This chain uses TRBV5-1 with TRBJ2-5; 7 positions match TRBD1. CDR3 length: 16 amino acids. J gave up 1 base and V 0 bases, and 6 bases lay outside the gene matches. The V gene's germline CDR1 is SGHRS and CDR2 YFSETQ. The CDR3 protein is CASSLGSDRAQETQYF. CDR3 nucleotides: TGCGCCAGCAGCTTGGGTTCCGACAGGGCCCAAGAGACCCAGTACTTC.

V gene TRBV7-2 combines with J gene TRBJ2-1; no clear D. V was pared by 1 base and J by 7 bases, with 11 bases between. The CDR3 has 14 amino acids. Germline V lookup: CDR1 SGHTA, CDR2 FQGNSA. The CDR3 coding sequence is TGTGCCAGCAGCTTAGATAGCAGAACGAATGAGCAGTTCTTC. Protein sequence: CASSLDSRTNEQFF.

This rearrangement joins TRBV29-1 to TRBJ2-5; TRBD2 matches at 10 bases. Trimming took 6 bases from V and 2 from J; bases not matched to a gene: 6. The CDR3 contains 14 residues. Germline V gene sequence: CDR1 SQVTM, CDR2 ANQGSEA. CDR3 coding DNA: TGCAGCGTCCGAGCGGGAGGGCCTCAAGAGACCCAGTACTTC. Its translation is CSVRAGGPQETQYF.

In DNA, the CDR3 is TGTGCCAGCAGTGAAGGGACAGGGACTGAAGCTTTCTTT. Amino acid sequence: CASSEGTGTEAFF. The chain recombines TRBV6-4 with TRBJ1-1; TRBD1 matches at 9 bases. The CDR3 is 13 residues long. The trim removed 3 bases at V and 5 bases at J, leaving 1 base unmatched. Germline V gives CDR1 MRHNA, CDR2 SNTAGT.

The chain links TRBV18 to TRBJ2-2; a possible D gene is TRBD2 (5 bases). This CDR3 contains 15 residues. Germline V gives CDR1 KGHSH, CDR2 LQKENI. V was pared by 3 bases and J by 6 bases, with 14 bases between. CDR3 DNA: TGTGCCAGCTCACCTTCGTTGGCGGGCCCCGGGGAGCTGTTTTTT. Protein: CASSPSLAGPGELFF.

CDR3 nucleotides: TGTGCCAGCAGCTTAGTGGGACAGGGGGCTTGGAACACTGAAGCTTTCTTT. Encoded protein: CASSLVGQGAWNTEAFF. This sequence joins TRBV7-3 and TRBJ1-1; 12 bases agree with TRBD1. CDR1 is SGHTA, CDR2 FQGTGA, per germline. The length of the CDR3 is 17 residues. With 2 bases clipped from V and 1 base from J, the junction kept 5 bases outside the gene matches.